The source of this TCR beta chain is a study of regulatory T cells. About this clone: Its antigen remains unknown.

Primers: 52 TRBV forward and 13 TRBJ reverse. Libraries were prepared by immunoSEQ multiplex PCR; TCRdb keeps only in-frame clonotypes and omits some of them. The top ten clones hold over 2% of a sample with roughly 32,000 clones, over 75% of them seen once. The germline V gene has CDR1 SGHTA and CDR2 FQGNSA. V dropped 5 bases and J dropped 4 bases, with 11 bases sitting between them. This CDR3 region has 13 residues. Autoimmunity was present in every CD3G-deficient patient, worse in two. At testing, patients were 2 to 39 years old, with reduced naive and increased memory T-cell proportions. Regulatory (CD25-high CD127-low) and conventional (CD25-low CD127-high) CD4+ T cells were sorted separately. Findings of the study overall: In CD3G-deficient patients, conventional CD4+ T cells were enriched for hydrophobic CDR3 residues at positions 6 and 7. Patient repertoires had restricted TRB V-J pairs and skewed V and J usage, most in Tregs.

This rearrangement joins TRBV7-2 to TRBJ1-1; D remains ambiguous. This clonotype was sampled from a person under 30 with CD3G deficiency. The sample comprised conventional CD4+ T cells sorted from blood. This CDR3 reads CASSLRARTEAFF. CDR3 nucleotides: TGTGCCAGCAGCCTAAGGGCGCGCACTGAAGCTTTCTTT.